The 21 T cell receptor beta chains reported below all come from one sample, sequenced in a study of blood T cell repertoires in COVID-19. Sequencing was performed with immunoSEQ multiplex PCR; in TCRdb, only in-frame clones are kept and a portion is missing. The sample holds approximately 230,000 clones; approximately 90% are singletons and the top ten take about 5.9%. The sample consisted of peripheral blood. All receptors derive from a woman aged 25 to 39 with COVID-19, enrolled during active disease.

This clone has a single count. CDR3 bases: TGCGCCAGCAGCTTGGTAGAAGGGGGTGAGGCTTTCTTT. Amino acid sequence: CASSLVEGGEAFF. This sequence joins TRBV5-1 and TRBJ1-1; a weak D match, TRBD1 (6 bases). Germline V lookup: CDR1 SGHRS, CDR2 YFSETQ. The CDR3 loop spans 13 amino acids. The V and J ends lost 0 bases and 11 bases respectively, with 14 bases between them.

This sequence joins TRBV11-2 and TRBJ2-4, with TRBD1 identical over 11 bases. In germline, CDR1 is SGHAT, CDR2 FQNNGV. This CDR3 contains 14 residues. The J segment lost 7 bases and the V segment lost 8 bases, leaving 7 bases of the junction unmatched. The DNA of the CDR3 is TGTGCCAGCTCCCGGGGGACAGGGGGTAACATTCAGTACTTC. This gives the protein CASSRGTGGNIQYF.

J is TRBJ1-5 and V is TRBV27, with D uncertain. Trimming stripped 0 bases from V and 6 bases from J, with 12 bases between. Germline CDR1 is MNHEY and CDR2 is SMNVEV (reference sequence). CDR3 length: 15 residues. Written as DNA, the CDR3 is TGTGCCAGCAGTTTATCGTCCCGAGGGTCTCAGCCCCAGCATTTT. Protein product: CASSLSSRGSQPQHF.

J is TRBJ2-2 and V is TRBV10-3; D may be TRBD1 (6 bases). Trimming removed 0 bases at V and 5 bases at J, with 22 bases between. The CDR3 runs 19 residues. CDR1 ENHRY and CDR2 SYGVKD come from the germline V gene. CDR3 DNA sequence: TGTGCCATCAGTGAGTCAAGGAAAACAGGGTTGGAGTGGACCGGGGAGCTGTTTTTT. It translates to CAISESRKTGLEWTGELFF.

CDR3 loop: CSVEDNLRQGAYDYGYTF. As DNA, the CDR3 is TGCAGCGTTGAAGATAATCTGCGACAGGGGGCTTACGACTATGGCTACACCTTC. The chain links TRBV29-1 to TRBJ1-2, with 10 nucleotides matching TRBD1. The CDR3 length is 18 residues. In germline, CDR1 is SQVTM, CDR2 ANQGSEA. V shed 0 bases, J shed 3 bases, and the junction held 13 bases outside the gene matches.

The V and J genes are TRBV7-9 and TRBJ1-1; the match to TRBD1 covers 11 bases. The CDR3 has 17 residues. Germline loops: CDR1 SEHNR, CDR2 FQNEAQ (reference sequence). V was clipped by 5 bases and J by 5 bases; unmatched bases: 13. CDR3: CASSGGTGGLSGTEAFF. CDR3 DNA sequence: TGTGCCAGCAGCGGAGGGACAGGGGGACTTTCAGGTACTGAAGCTTTCTTT.

V is TRBV21-1 and J is TRBJ1-1; the table's D gene call, TRBD1, was not cross checked with the DNA. TRBV21-1 is an annotated pseudogene. The CDR3 extends over 15 amino acids. The CDR3 DNA sequence: TGTGCCAGCAGCAAAGATGGGCCACACCACTTTGAAGCTTTCTTT. This translates into CASSKDGPHHFEAFF.

Points on this clone: Germline and junction disagree at one end, which may indicate a read error. J is TRBJ2-2 and V is TRBV18; unclear D gene. In germline, CDR1 is KGHSH, CDR2 LQKENI. The CDR3 contains 15 residues. The CDR3, as DNA: TGTGCCAGCTCACCACTTCGGTCCCCCACCTGGGAGCTGTTTTTT. Encoded protein: CASSPLRSPTWELFF.

This clone has a handful of counts. V and J are TRBV5-1 and TRBJ1-1; maybe TRBD1 (6 bases). CDR1 SGHRS and CDR2 YFSETQ come from the germline V gene. This CDR3 is built from 13 residues. V was clipped by 4 bases and J by 1 base, with 8 bases between them. CDR3: CASSPTGNTEAFF. CDR3 nucleotides: TGCGCCAGCAGCCCGACAGGGAACACTGAAGCTTTCTTT.

This rearrangement joins TRBV6-2 or TRBV6-3 to TRBJ1-1; 7 nucleotides agree with TRBD1. With V trimmed by 6 bases and J by 1 base, 8 bases remained unmatched. CDR1 and CDR2 (germline): MNHEY, SVGEGT. This CDR3 contains 15 residues. The CDR3: CASSLTRQGNTEAFF. CDR3 bases: TGTGCCAGCAGCCTCACTCGACAGGGGAACACTGAAGCTTTCTTT.

In nucleotides, the CDR3 is TGTGCCTGGAGGGTCCCTCCGGGACAGGGTGGAAACACCATATATTTT. Amino acids: CAWRVPPGQGGNTIYF. This chain uses TRBV30 with TRBJ1-3; 9 nucleotides agree with TRBD1. Germline V gene sequence: CDR1 GTSNPN, CDR2 SVGIG (reference sequence). Trimming removed 3 bases from V and 3 bases from J; junction bases left unmatched: 9. This CDR3 comprises 16 residues.

The chain employs TRBV10-3 and TRBJ1-1; TRBD1 might be the D (5 bases). The CDR3 totals 11 residues. CDR1 and CDR2 from the germline V gene are ENHRY and SYGVKD. Trimming removed 6 bases at V and 5 bases at J, with 7 bases between. Here the CDR3 DNA reads TGTGCCATCAGGGGGGGAACTGAAGCTTTCTTT. Translation gives CAIRGGTEAFF.

The chain joins TRBV5-6 to TRBJ2-3; the D is unclear. V lost 2 bases and J lost 4, with 5 bases in between. The CDR3 runs to 12 residues. Germline V CDR1 and CDR2: SGHDT, YYEEEE. The CDR3 sequence is CASSFYADTQYF. The CDR3 DNA is TGTGCCAGCAGCTTCTACGCAGATACGCAGTATTTT.

The V gene is TRBV3-1 (or the pseudogene TRBV3-2), the J gene TRBJ1-2; D is possibly TRBD1 (6 bases). Trimming took off 5 bases at V and 5 bases at J, with 12 bases between the two ends. This CDR3 spans 13 amino acids. Per germline, CDR1 LGHDT and CDR2 YNNKEL (reference sequence). The CDR3 nucleotides read TGTGCCAGCAGCTACAGGACAGCGTATGGCTACACCTTC. It encodes CASSYRTAYGYTF.

The chain carries TRBV19 and TRBJ2-2; 8 bases line up with TRBD1. Germline CDR1 LNHDA, CDR2 SQIVND (reference sequence). The CDR3 is 14 amino acids. The V gene end was trimmed by 4 bases and the J gene end by 4 bases; junction bases not matched to a gene: 2. The DNA for the CDR3 is TGTGCCAGTAGTACGGACAGGGTCACCGGGGAGCTGTTTTTT. Its protein is CASSTDRVTGELFF.

J is TRBJ1-2 and V is TRBV3-1 (or the pseudogene TRBV3-2); D is undetermined. V shed 6 bases and J shed 5 bases, with 13 bases lying between them. CDR3 length equals 13 residues. Germline CDR1 reads LGHDT; CDR2 reads YNNKEL (reference sequence). CDR3 coding DNA: TGTGCCAGCAGTTTTGTGATAGCGTATGGCTACACCTTC. Translation gives CASSFVIAYGYTF.

The chain carries TRBV11-2 and TRBJ1-1; the D gene is possibly TRBD1 (6 bases). CDR3 length equals 15 residues. V was clipped by 4 bases and J by 1 base, with 13 bases between them. Germline CDR1 is SGHAT and CDR2 is FQNNGV. CDR3 sequence: CASSSRTASNTEAFF. CDR3 nucleotide sequence: TGTGCCAGCAGCTCCAGGACAGCCTCGAACACTGAAGCTTTCTTT.

CDR3 nucleotide sequence: TGTGCCAGCAGCTGGGGCGGACAGGGAGCACCCCTCCACTTT. As protein: CASSWGGQGAPLHF. The genes are TRBV5-6 and TRBJ1-6; the match to TRBD1 covers 8 bases. The CDR3 extends over 14 amino acids. The V gene end was trimmed by 3 bases and the J gene end by 11 bases; junction bases not matched to a gene: 7. Germline assignment: CDR1 SGHDT and CDR2 YYEEEE.

This clone is a singleton in its sample. The chain couples TRBV3-1 (or the pseudogene TRBV3-2) to TRBJ2-5; the match to TRBD1 covers 7 bases. The CDR3 runs 13 residues. The J segment lost 6 bases and the V segment lost 3 bases, leaving 4 bases of the junction unmatched. Per the germline V gene, CDR1 is LGHDT and CDR2 is YNNKEL (reference sequence). The DNA for the CDR3 is TGTGCCAGCAGCCAGGCGAGGGGGCAGACCCAGTACTTC. The encoded protein is CASSQARGQTQYF.

The J gene is TRBJ1-2, the V gene TRBV14; 10 positions match TRBD1. The V and J ends lost 1 base and 7 bases, in that order; junction bases with no gene match: 6. Germline CDR1 reads SGHDN; CDR2 reads FVKESK. The CDR3 is made up of 15 amino acids. The CDR3 protein is CASSQGGDRGVGYTF. The CDR3 DNA reads TGTGCCAGCAGCCAAGGAGGGGACAGGGGAGTTGGCTACACCTTC.

This chain links TRBV19 with TRBJ2-2; tentative D call: TRBD2 (7 bases). Trimming removed 7 bases at V and 6 bases at J, with 15 bases between. The CDR3 contains 14 residues. Germline V gene data show CDR1 as LNHDA and CDR2 as SQIVND (reference sequence). CDR3 nucleotides: TGTGCCAGTACCCTTGAGGGGGGGCCCGGGGAGCTGTTTTTT. This gives the protein CASTLEGGPGELFF.